Below, 28 T cell receptor beta chains from the same sample are listed, as sequenced in a study of blood T cell repertoires in COVID-19. Clones were read by immunoSEQ multiplex PCR, and TCRdb kept only the in-frame ones, dropping some. The sample yields about 310,000 clones, about nine tenths seen once. The sequencing input was peripheral blood. These receptors all come from a man aged 45-65 years with active or convalescent COVID-19.

The rearrangement joins TRBV27 to TRBJ2-1, with 9 bases fitting TRBD1. CDR1 is MNHEY, CDR2 SMNVEV, per germline (reference sequence). The CDR3 has 13 residues. V shed 8 bases and J 7 bases; nucleotides not matched to a gene: 6. CDR3 in DNA: TGTGCCAGCCGTGTGACAGGGGGGAATGAGCAGTTCTTC. This translates into CASRVTGGNEQFF.

The V gene is TRBV12-2, the J gene TRBJ2-3; TRBD1, the table's D call, was not compared with the DNA. TRBV12-2 is an annotated pseudogene. CDR3 size: 19 residues. The chain's CDR3 is CASRLALPTGGGLWNTQYF. The CDR3 DNA reads as TGTGCAAGTCGCTTAGCGCTCCCGACAGGGGGAGGCCTTTGGAATACGCAGTATTTT.

This sequence joins TRBV18 and TRBJ2-7, with D possibly TRBD2 on 6 matching bases. The CDR3 runs 15 residues. From germline, CDR1 is KGHSH and CDR2 LQKENI. V was pared by 3 bases and J by 0 bases, with 12 bases between. CDR3 DNA: TGTGCCAGCTCACCTCAGGAGGGGAGCTCCTACGAGCAGTACTTC. As protein: CASSPQEGSSYEQYF.

The chain joins TRBV19 to TRBJ2-3; D not certain. The V gene lost 5 bases and the J gene lost 3 bases, with 12 bases spanning the gap. Germline values: CDR1 LNHDA, CDR2 SQIVND (reference sequence). This CDR3 contains 14 residues. CDR3 bases: TGTGCCAGTAGTTTCCCTGGGCTTACAGATACGCAGTATTTT. Residues: CASSFPGLTDTQYF. Together with reference TRBV19 and TRBJ2-3, the CDR3 gives the full variable domain: DGGITQSPKYLFRKEGQNVTLSCEQNLNHDAMYWYRQDPGQGLRLIYYSQIVNDFQKGDIAEGYSVSREKKESFPLTVTSAQKNPTAFYLCASSFPGLTDTQYFGPGTRLTVL.

J is TRBJ1-1 and V is TRBV7-9, with TRBD1 matching over 8 bases. CDR3 size: 15 residues. J was trimmed by 7 bases and V by 2 bases; bases with no gene match: 9. Per germline, CDR1 SEHNR and CDR2 FQNEAQ (reference sequence). The CDR3 loop reads CASSLQQGVIGEAFF. In DNA form, the CDR3 reads TGTGCCAGCAGCTTACAACAGGGGGTTATTGGTGAAGCTTTCTTT.

The J gene is TRBJ2-1, the V gene TRBV6-2 or TRBV6-3; a possible D gene is TRBD2 (6 bases). Trimming took off 1 base at V and 5 bases at J, with 9 bases between the two ends. The CDR3 consists of 14 residues. From germline, CDR1 is MNHEY and CDR2 SVGEGT. The CDR3 DNA reads TGTGCCAGCAGTTACTTAGCGGCGGACAATGAGCAGTTCTTC. It is translated as CASSYLAADNEQFF.

The chain uses TRBV29-1 and TRBJ1-4; 12 positions agree with TRBD1. V lost 4 bases, J lost 5 bases, and 5 bases stayed unmatched. The CDR3 runs to 15 residues. Germline V gives CDR1 SQVTM, CDR2 ANQGSEA. This CDR3 is CSVAPGQGANEKLFF. DNA of the CDR3: TGCAGCGTTGCACCGGGACAGGGGGCGAATGAAAAACTGTTTTTT.

This sequence joins TRBV18 and TRBJ2-2; the D gene is possibly TRBD1 (6 bases). Trimming left V 1 base short and J 0 bases short, with 15 bases between. Germline CDR1 KGHSH, CDR2 LQKENI. The CDR3 is made up of 18 amino acids. The CDR3 spells CASSPQARGPTNTGELFF. CDR3 bases: TGTGCCAGCTCACCACAAGCCAGGGGACCCACGAACACCGGGGAGCTGTTTTTT.

The count of this clone is one. The chain joins TRBV19 to TRBJ2-5, with 8 bases matching TRBD1. Trimming removed 3 bases from V and 5 bases from J; junction bases left unmatched: 17. From germline, CDR1 is LNHDA and CDR2 SQIVND (reference sequence). This CDR3 has 18 residues. CDR3 in DNA: TGTGCCAGTAGTATTTTGCGACGCGGACAGGGTTCGAAGGAGACCCAGTACTTC. It codes for CASSILRRGQGSKETQYF.

The V gene is TRBV5-1, the J gene TRBJ2-3, with D hard to call. The CDR3 totals 14 residues. V gave up 7 bases and J gave up 1 base, with 13 bases separating them. Germline V gives CDR1 SGHRS, CDR2 YFSETQ. DNA of the CDR3: TGCGCCAGCCACATTCTGGCAGGCACAGATACGCAGTATTTT. The encoded protein is CASHILAGTDTQYF.

The chain uses TRBV24-1 and TRBJ2-2; TRBD1 might be the D (6 bases). CDR1 is KGHDR and CDR2 is SFDVKD in the germline V gene. CDR3 length: 15 amino acids. Deletions cut 3 bases from V and 1 base from J, with 8 bases between. The CDR3 DNA reads TGTGCCACCAGTGATGTACAGGGGAACACCGGGGAGCTGTTTTTT. This encodes CATSDVQGNTGELFF.

CDR3 loop: CASSQEPSGGAGEQFF. CDR3 in DNA: TGCGCCAGCAGCCAAGAACCTAGCGGGGGGGCCGGTGAGCAGTTCTTC. The chain uses TRBV4-3 and TRBJ2-1; 12 bases are shared with TRBD2. The CDR3 contains 16 residues. Germline assignment: CDR1 LGHNA and CDR2 YSLEER. V shed 0 bases, J shed 9 bases, and the junction held 6 bases outside the gene matches.

V and J are TRBV7-3 and TRBJ2-3, with 8 positions matching TRBD2. CDR3 size: 14 residues. Germline V gene data show CDR1 as SGHTA and CDR2 as FQGTGA. Trimming cost V 6 bases and J 2 bases; bases outside gene matches: 4. CDR3 DNA: TGTGCCAGCAGTTCGGGACTAGTCACAGATACGCAGTATTTT. Its protein is CASSSGLVTDTQYF.

This chain connects TRBV9 to TRBJ2-2, with a tentative D call TRBD1 (5 bases). The ends were cut back, 1 base at V and 4 bases at J, with 8 bases in the middle. The V gene's germline CDR1 is SGDLS and CDR2 YYNGEE. This CDR3 region has 14 residues. In nucleotides, the CDR3 is TGTGCCAGCAGCGTACAGGGCAGCACCGGGGAGCTGTTTTTT. Residues: CASSVQGSTGELFF. The whole variable domain, filled in from reference TRBV9 and TRBJ2-2, reads DSGVTQTPKHLITATGQRVTLRCSPRSGDLSVYWYQQSLDQGLQFLIQYYNGEERAKGNILERFSAQQFPDLHSELNLSSLELGDSALYFCASSVQGSTGELFFGEGSRLTVL.

The chain has TRBV7-3 and TRBJ2-7; 8 bases are shared with TRBD1. The V gene end was trimmed by 5 bases and the J gene end by 0 bases; junction bases not matched to a gene: 6. The CDR3 sequence is 15 residues long. Germline lookup yields CDR1 SGHTA and CDR2 FQGTGA. Here the CDR3 reads CASSLRTGSSYEQYF. CDR3 nucleotide sequence: TGTGCCAGCAGCCTGCGGACAGGGAGCTCCTACGAGCAGTACTTC.

This chain connects TRBV5-1 to TRBJ2-1; 11 nucleotides agree with TRBD1. The germline CDR1 and CDR2 sequences are SGHRS and YFSETQ. Trimming cost V 3 bases and J 3 bases; bases outside gene matches: 2. CDR3 length equals 15 residues. CDR3 residues: CASSSGTGGYNEQFF. In DNA form, the CDR3 reads TGCGCCAGCAGCTCCGGGACAGGGGGCTACAATGAGCAGTTCTTC.

This clone was observed a single time. This chain joins TRBV9 and TRBJ1-2, with 7 bases that match TRBD1. Germline values: CDR1 SGDLS, CDR2 YYNGEE. With V trimmed by 3 bases and J by 8 bases, 7 bases remained unmatched. The CDR3 totals 13 residues. This CDR3 reads CASSADRFAGYTF. The CDR3 nucleotides are TGTGCCAGCAGCGCGGACAGGTTTGCCGGCTACACCTTC.

The V gene is TRBV4-1, the J gene TRBJ1-5; TRBD1 matches 8 bases. Trimming cost V 2 bases and J 1 base; bases outside gene matches: 1. The CDR3 runs to 15 residues. Looked up from germline, CDR1 is MGHRA and CDR2 is YSYEKL. CDR3 DNA: TGCGCCAGCAGCCAAACAGGGGGGAGCAATCAGCCCCAGCATTTT. Its protein is CASSQTGGSNQPQHF.

V usage is TRBV18 and J usage is TRBJ2-2, with 11 bases that match TRBD1. The CDR3 sequence is 19 residues long. Trimming cost V 2 bases and J 5 bases; bases outside gene matches: 13. The V gene's germline CDR1 is KGHSH and CDR2 LQKENI. The CDR3 DNA reads TGTGCCAGCTCACCAGGTCCCGGACAGGGGGCATATAGAACCGGGGAGCTGTTTTTT. This sequence encodes CASSPGPGQGAYRTGELFF.

As concerns this clone: One junction end disagrees with the germline gene, perhaps due to a read error. V usage is TRBV7-2 and J usage is TRBJ2-4; TRBD2 is a possible D gene (5 bases). This CDR3 comprises 15 residues. Germline CDR1 and CDR2: SGHTA and FQGNSA. The CDR3 coding sequence is TGTGCCAGCAGCCTAGCTCGGGTTGCGGGAAACATTCAGTACTTC. Translating gives CASSLARVAGNIQYF.

The chain combines TRBV7-9 with TRBJ2-7; D may be TRBD2 (6 bases). The CDR3 loop spans 14 amino acids. V was clipped by 5 bases and J by 0 bases, with 11 bases between them. Germline CDR1 is SEHNR and CDR2 is FQNEAQ (reference sequence). CDR3 sequence (DNA): TGTGCCAGCAGCCGCGGGATAAGCTCCTACGAGCAGTACTTC. Protein: CASSRGISSYEQYF.

This rearrangement joins TRBV1 to TRBJ2-7; whether TRBD2, the table's D call, matches the DNA was not checked. TRBV1 is assigned pseudogene status. The CDR3 is 16 residues long. The CDR3 nucleotides read TGCACCAGCAGCCAAGATCCCAGCGGGGGCTCCTACGAGCAGTACTTC. Protein: CTSSQDPSGGSYEQYF.

CDR3 in amino acids: CACSQTFFGRTDENGYTF. Written as DNA, the CDR3 is TGTGCCTGCTCCCAAACATTCTTCGGGAGGACTGACGAGAATGGCTACACCTTC. The V call is TRBV30, the J call TRBJ1-2; no clear D gene. In germline, CDR1 is GTSNPN, CDR2 SVGIG (reference sequence). Trimming removed 6 bases at V and 6 bases at J, with 32 bases between. CDR3 length: 18 residues.

The sample holds one count of this clone. The chain has TRBV21-1 and TRBJ1-5; the table assigns TRBD1, which was not confirmed against the DNA. TRBV21-1 is annotated as a pseudogene. The CDR3 totals 17 residues. CDR3 sequence: CASSRTGSLYSNQPQHF. CDR3 DNA sequence: TGTGCCAGCAGCCGGACAGGGTCACTTTATAGCAATCAGCCCCAGCATTTT.

This chain connects TRBV28 to TRBJ2-5; 8 bases fit TRBD2. With 5 bases clipped from V and 5 bases from J, the junction kept 10 bases outside the gene matches. Germline assignment: CDR1 MDHEN and CDR2 SYDVKM. The CDR3 loop spans 15 amino acids. DNA for the CDR3: TGTGCCAGCAGTCCCCCCGGGGGGGGAGGCGAGACCCAGTACTTC. Its protein product is CASSPPGGGGETQYF.

This rearrangement joins TRBV5-1 to TRBJ1-3, with D possibly being TRBD1 (6 bases). From germline, CDR1 is SGHRS and CDR2 YFSETQ. The CDR3 is 13 amino acids. V lost 4 bases and J 7 bases, leaving 12 bases between the germline ends. CDR3 sequence (DNA): TGCGCCAGCAGCAATGACAGGTTGAACACCATATATTTT. Amino acids: CASSNDRLNTIYF.

The chain carries TRBV10-3 and TRBJ1-6; no clear D. This CDR3 is built from 14 residues. The germline V gene has CDR1 ENHRY and CDR2 SYGVKD. Trimming pared 0 bases from V and 14 bases from J, leaving 14 bases between. CDR3 region: CAISESTTARALHF. In DNA, the CDR3 is TGTGCCATCAGTGAGTCCACGACCGCGAGGGCCCTCCACTTT.

The genes are TRBV15 and TRBJ1-2; 7 nucleotides agree with TRBD1. This CDR3 region has 13 residues. Unmatched junction bases numbered 6, after V lost 5 bases and J lost 6 bases. Germline loops: CDR1 LNHNV, CDR2 YYDKDF (reference sequence). The CDR3 region is CATSGHRGDGYTF. The CDR3 coding sequence is TGTGCCACCAGCGGGCACAGGGGTGATGGCTACACCTTC.